The clone carrying this T cell receptor (beta chain) was seen more than once but under ten times. Its cognate antigen is unknown. This clone may be a read error of a much larger clone one base away. The data were taken from a study of tumor-infiltrating lymphocytes in glioblastoma multiforme. Three nested ARM-PCR rounds with V-beta and C-beta primers built TCRB libraries. TCRdb ran MiXCR on the multiplex PCR reads and lists one entry per CDR3 protein. The repertoire holds about 13,000 distinct CDR3 sequences, with 64% as singletons. Findings of the study overall: The T cells in this sample were not sorted into functional subsets.

The sequence came from a male donor with glioblastoma. Sequenced: brain tumor tissue.

The CDR3 spells CASSVTETGNTEAFF. The CDR3 DNA sequence: TGTGCCAGCAGTGTTACCGAGACAGGGAACACTGAAGCTTTCTTT. The genes are TRBV2 and TRBJ1-1; D perhaps matches TRBD1 (6 bases). In germline, CDR1 is SNHLY, CDR2 FYNNEI. The CDR3 spans 15 residues. V was trimmed by 4 bases and J by 1 base, leaving 13 bases between them.